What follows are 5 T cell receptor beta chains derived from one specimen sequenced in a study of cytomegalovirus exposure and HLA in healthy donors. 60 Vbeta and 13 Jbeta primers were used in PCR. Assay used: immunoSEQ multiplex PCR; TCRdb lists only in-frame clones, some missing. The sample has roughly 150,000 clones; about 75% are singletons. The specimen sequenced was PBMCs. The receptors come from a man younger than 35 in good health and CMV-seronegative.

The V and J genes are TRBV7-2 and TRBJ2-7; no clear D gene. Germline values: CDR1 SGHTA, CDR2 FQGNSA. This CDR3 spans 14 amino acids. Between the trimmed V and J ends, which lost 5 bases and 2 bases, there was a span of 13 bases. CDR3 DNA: TGTGCCAGCAGCCCCCGACATTTACCCTACGAGCAGTACTTC. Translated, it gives CASSPRHLPYEQYF.

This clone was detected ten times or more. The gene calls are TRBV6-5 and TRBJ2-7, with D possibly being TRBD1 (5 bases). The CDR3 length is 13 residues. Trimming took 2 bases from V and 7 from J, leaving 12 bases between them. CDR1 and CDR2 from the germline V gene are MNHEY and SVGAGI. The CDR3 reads CASSYVGQGEQYF. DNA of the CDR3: TGTGCCAGCAGTTACGTGGGGCAGGGTGAGCAGTACTTC.

The chain's CDR3 is CASTGLGNEQFF. CDR3 coding DNA: TGTGCCAGCACGGGGTTGGGCAATGAGCAGTTCTTC. The chain employs TRBV28 and TRBJ2-1; D may be TRBD2 (5 bases). Per the germline V gene, CDR1 is MDHEN and CDR2 is SYDVKM. The CDR3 contains 12 residues. V dropped 7 bases and J dropped 6 bases, with 10 bases sitting between them.

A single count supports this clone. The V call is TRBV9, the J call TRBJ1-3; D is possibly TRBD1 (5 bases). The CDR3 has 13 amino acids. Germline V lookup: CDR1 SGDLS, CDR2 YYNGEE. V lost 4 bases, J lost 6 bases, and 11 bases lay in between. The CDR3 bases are TGTGCCAGCAGCCCTCCCAGGGAAAACACCATATATTTT. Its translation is CASSPPRENTIYF.

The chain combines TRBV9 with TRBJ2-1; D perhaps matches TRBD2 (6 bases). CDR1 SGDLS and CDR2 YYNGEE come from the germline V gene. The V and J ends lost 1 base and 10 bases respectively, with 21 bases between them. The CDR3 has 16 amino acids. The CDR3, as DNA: TGTGCCAGCAGCGTATCTGGAGGGGTCGGGACGAGGGAGCAGTTCTTC. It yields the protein CASSVSGGVGTREQFF.